The T cell receptor (beta chain) under discussion was sequenced for a study of T cell repertoires in cytomegalovirus infection. As for the study in general: An indication of both CMV infection and matching HLA type came from public TCR beta signatures.

Each CDR3 protein is one row after TCRdb ran MiXCR on the reads. The sample shows 90,000 to 130,000 distinct CDR3 sequences, 9.5% to 13% of them seen only once. Trimming removed 5 bases from V and 1 base from J; junction bases left unmatched: 7. The CDR3 extends over 14 amino acids. Looked up from germline, CDR1 is DFQATT and CDR2 is SNEGSKA (reference sequence). This clonotype qualifies as medium-sized. Antigen specificity is unknown. The source is a human donor in good health (CMV status not recorded). Some clones in this sample may be carry-over from other donors' samples. Sequencing input: PBMCs, sequenced either directly or after in vitro stimulation (not recorded which). V usage is TRBV20-1 and J usage is TRBJ2-5; 7 nucleotides align to TRBD1. CDR3 protein: CSALRQGFQETQYF. CDR3 sequence (DNA): TGCAGTGCTCTCCGACAGGGATTCCAAGAGACCCAGTACTTC.